This T cell receptor (beta chain) was identified during a study of cytomegalovirus exposure and HLA in healthy donors. Turning to the study itself: An early data release held around 80 million unique TCRs from HLA-typed donors. Study-level results: Analyzed later, association rates of TCRs varied across HLA loci, with DRB1 most and HLA-C fewest. For TCR beta chains, V- and J-gene trimming was later linked to a missense DCLRE1C variant.

A multiplex PCR was run with 60 Vbeta primers and 13 Jbeta primers. TCRdb keeps only in-frame clones here, not all; method: immunoSEQ multiplex PCR. In the table there are over 85,000 clones, 76% of which are singletons. V shed 4 bases and J 4 bases; nucleotides not matched to a gene: 12. Germline values: CDR1 SGHTA, CDR2 FQGNSA. The CDR3 sequence is 16 residues long. This clone was recorded once. Its target is unknown. This receptor was identified in a man aged 40-49 years in good health and CMV-seronegative. Sequenced: PBMCs. J is TRBJ2-7 and V is TRBV7-2, with TRBD1 matching over 8 bases. CDR3 amino acids: CASSSGGTRQGYEQYF. The CDR3, as DNA: TGTGCCAGCAGCTCAGGGGGAACCAGACAGGGGTACGAGCAGTACTTC. The whole variable domain, remainder taken from reference TRBV7-2 and TRBJ2-7, is GAGVSQSPSNKVTEKGKDVELRCDPISGHTALYWYRQSLGQGLEFLIYFQGNSAPDKSGLPSDRFSAERTGGSVSTLTIQRTQQEDSAVYLCASSSGGTRQGYEQYFGPGTRLTVT.